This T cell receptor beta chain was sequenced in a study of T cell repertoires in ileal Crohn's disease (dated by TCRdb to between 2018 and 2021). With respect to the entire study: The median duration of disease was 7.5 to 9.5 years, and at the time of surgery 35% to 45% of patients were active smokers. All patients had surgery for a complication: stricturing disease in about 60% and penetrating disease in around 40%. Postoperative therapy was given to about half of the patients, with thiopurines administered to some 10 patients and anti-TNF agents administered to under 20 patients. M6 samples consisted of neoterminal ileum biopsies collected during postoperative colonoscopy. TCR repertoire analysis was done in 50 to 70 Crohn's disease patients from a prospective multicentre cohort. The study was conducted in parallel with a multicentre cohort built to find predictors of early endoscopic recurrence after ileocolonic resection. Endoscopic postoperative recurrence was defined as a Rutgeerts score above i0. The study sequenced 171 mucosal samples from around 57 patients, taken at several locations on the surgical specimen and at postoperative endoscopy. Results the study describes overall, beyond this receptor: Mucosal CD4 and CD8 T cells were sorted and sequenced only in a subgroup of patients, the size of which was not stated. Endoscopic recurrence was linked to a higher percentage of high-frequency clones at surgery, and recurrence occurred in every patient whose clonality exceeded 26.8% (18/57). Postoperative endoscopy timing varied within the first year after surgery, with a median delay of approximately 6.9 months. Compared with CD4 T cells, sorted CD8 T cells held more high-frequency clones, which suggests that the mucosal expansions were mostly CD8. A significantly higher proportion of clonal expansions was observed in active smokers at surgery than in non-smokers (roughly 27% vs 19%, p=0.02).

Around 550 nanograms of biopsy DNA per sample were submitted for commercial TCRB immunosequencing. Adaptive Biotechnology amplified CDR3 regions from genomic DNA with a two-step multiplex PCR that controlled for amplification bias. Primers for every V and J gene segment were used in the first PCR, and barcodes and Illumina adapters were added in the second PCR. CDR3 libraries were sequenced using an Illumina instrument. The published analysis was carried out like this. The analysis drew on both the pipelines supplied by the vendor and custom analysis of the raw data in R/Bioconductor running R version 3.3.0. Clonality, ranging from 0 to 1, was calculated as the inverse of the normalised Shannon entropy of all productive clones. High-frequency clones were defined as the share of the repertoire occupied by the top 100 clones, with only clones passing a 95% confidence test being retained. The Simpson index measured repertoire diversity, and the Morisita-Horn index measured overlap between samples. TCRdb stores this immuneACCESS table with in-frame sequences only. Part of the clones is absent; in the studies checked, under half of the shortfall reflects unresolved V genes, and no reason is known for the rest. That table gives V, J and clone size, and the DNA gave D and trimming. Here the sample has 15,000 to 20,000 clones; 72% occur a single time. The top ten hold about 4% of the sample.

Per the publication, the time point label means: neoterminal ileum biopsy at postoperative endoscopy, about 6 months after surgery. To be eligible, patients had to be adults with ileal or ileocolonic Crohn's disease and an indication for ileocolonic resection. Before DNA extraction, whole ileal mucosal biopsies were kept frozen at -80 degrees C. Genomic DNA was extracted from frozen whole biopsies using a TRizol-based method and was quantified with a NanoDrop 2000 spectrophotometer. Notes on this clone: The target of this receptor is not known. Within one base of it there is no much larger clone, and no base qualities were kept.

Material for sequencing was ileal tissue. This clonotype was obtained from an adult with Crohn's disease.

The sequence in DNA is TGCGCCAGCAGCTTGGGGACAGGGTTAGCTAATGAAAAACTGTTTTTT. It translates as CASSLGTGLANEKLFF. The chain couples TRBV5-1 to TRBJ1-4; TRBD1 lines up with 8 middle nucleotides. The germline V gene encodes CDR1 SGHRS and CDR2 YFSETQ. Relative to germline, V is missing 0 bases and J is missing 3 bases, with 4 bases of the junction outside any gene match. The CDR3 holds 16 amino acids from the cysteine to the phenylalanine. Here the CDR3 DNA is all that survives: 48 bases in frame from base 1.